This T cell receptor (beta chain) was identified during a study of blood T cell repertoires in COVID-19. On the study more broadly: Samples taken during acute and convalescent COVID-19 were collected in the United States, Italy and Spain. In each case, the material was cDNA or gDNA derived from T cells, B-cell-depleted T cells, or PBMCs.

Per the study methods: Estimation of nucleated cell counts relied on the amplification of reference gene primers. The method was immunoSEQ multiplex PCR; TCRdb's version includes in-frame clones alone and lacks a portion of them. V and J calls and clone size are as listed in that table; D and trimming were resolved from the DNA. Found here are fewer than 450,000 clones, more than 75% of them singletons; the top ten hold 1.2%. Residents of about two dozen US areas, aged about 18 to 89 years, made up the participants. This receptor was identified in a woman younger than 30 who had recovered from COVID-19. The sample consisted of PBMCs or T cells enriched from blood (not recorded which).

The CDR3 DNA sequence: TGTGCCAGCAGCCGACAGGAGGAAGAAAAACTGTTTTTT. Encoded protein: CASSRQEEEKLFF. The rearrangement links TRBV6-2 or TRBV6-3 to TRBJ1-4, with a weak D call TRBD1 (6 bases). This CDR3 is built from 13 residues. V lost 6 bases to trimming and J lost 8 bases, with 13 bases between them. The V gene's germline CDR1 is MNHEY and CDR2 SVGEGT.